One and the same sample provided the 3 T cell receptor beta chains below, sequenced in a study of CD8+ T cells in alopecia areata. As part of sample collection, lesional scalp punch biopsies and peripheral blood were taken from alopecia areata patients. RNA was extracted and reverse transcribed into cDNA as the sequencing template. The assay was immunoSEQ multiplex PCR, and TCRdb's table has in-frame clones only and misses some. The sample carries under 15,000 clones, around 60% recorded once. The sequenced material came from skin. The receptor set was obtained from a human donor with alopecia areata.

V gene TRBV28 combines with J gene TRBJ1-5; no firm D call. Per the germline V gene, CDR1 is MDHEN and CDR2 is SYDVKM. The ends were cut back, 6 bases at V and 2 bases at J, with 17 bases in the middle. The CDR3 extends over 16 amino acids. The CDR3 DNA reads TGTGCCAGCAGGAATCTCATTGGGTCGGGCAATCAGCCCCAGCATTTT. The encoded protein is CASRNLIGSGNQPQHF.

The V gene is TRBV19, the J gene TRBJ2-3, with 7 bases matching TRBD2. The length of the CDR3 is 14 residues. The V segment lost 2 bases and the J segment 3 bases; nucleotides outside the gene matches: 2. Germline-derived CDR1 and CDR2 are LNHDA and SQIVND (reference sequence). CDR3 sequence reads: CASSILAATDTQYF. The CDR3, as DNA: TGTGCCAGTAGTATACTAGCGGCGACAGATACGCAGTATTTT.

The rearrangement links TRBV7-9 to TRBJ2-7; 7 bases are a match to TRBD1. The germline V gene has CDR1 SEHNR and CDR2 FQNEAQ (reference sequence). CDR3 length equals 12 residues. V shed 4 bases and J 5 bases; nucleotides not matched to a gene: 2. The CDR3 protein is CASSSTGDEQYF. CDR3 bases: TGTGCCAGCAGCTCAACAGGGGACGAGCAGTACTTC.